These 20 T cell receptor beta chains were all obtained from the same sample, sequenced in a study of identical twins. TCRdb processed the 5' RACE reads anew with MiXCR; each CDR3 protein has one entry. Among about 720,000 distinct CDR3 sequences listed, around 8.6% were seen once. The same data also went into a second study, on yellow fever vaccine responses in identical twins.

Sequencing was performed on PBMCs. These receptors came from a woman aged 18-29 years in good health.

The rearrangement joins TRBV19 to TRBJ2-2; TRBD2 matches 14 bases. CDR3 length: 16 residues. Per the germline V gene, CDR1 is LNHDA and CDR2 is SQIVND (reference sequence). Trimming at V came to 9 bases and at J to 8 bases, leaving 11 bases not matched to a gene. The CDR3 sequence: CASGTSGGPGGGELFF. CDR3 nucleotide sequence: TGTGCCAGCGGGACTAGCGGGGGCCCCGGTGGGGGGGAGCTGTTTTTT.

This clonotype was observed many times. J is TRBJ1-6 and V is TRBV15, with D possibly matching TRBD1 (6 bases). The CDR3 totals 17 residues. V lost 2 bases, J lost 0 bases, and 11 bases lay in between. CDR1 is LNHNV, CDR2 YYDKDF, per germline (reference sequence). CDR3 bases: TGTGCCACCAGCAGATTACAGGGTAGCTCCTATAATTCACCCCTCCACTTT. It codes for CATSRLQGSSYNSPLHF.

This clonotype was picked up a small number of times. The chain employs TRBV7-9 and TRBJ2-3; 11 positions agree with TRBD2. CDR1 SEHNR and CDR2 FQNEAQ come from the germline V gene (reference sequence). Germline trimming cut 4 bases from V and 6 bases from J; bases unmatched to any gene: 9. This CDR3 has 16 residues. As DNA, the CDR3 is TGTGCCAGCAGCTCCTTTAGCGGGGGGGCTCGGGATACGCAGTATTTT. Translated: CASSSFSGGARDTQYF. Based on the CDR3 plus reference TRBV7-9 and TRBJ2-3, the full variable domain is DTGVSQNPRHKITKRGQNVTFRCDPISEHNRLYWYRQTLGQGPEFLTYFQNEAQLEKSRLLSDRFSAERPKGSFSTLEIQRTEQGDSAMYLCASSSFSGGARDTQYFGPGTRLTVL.

The chain links TRBV12-3 or TRBV12-4 to TRBJ2-1; 10 bases map to TRBD2. J gave up 7 bases and V 6 bases, and 6 bases lay outside the gene matches. The length of the CDR3 is 14 residues. CDR3 nucleotide sequence: TGTGCCAGCAGAACCGGGACTAGCGTGAATGAGCAGTTCTTC. This encodes CASRTGTSVNEQFF.

This clonotype was recorded a few times. The chain recombines TRBV5-6 with TRBJ1-4, with 7 bases aligning to TRBD1. Germline-derived CDR1 and CDR2 are SGHDT and YYEEEE. V dropped 4 bases and J dropped 8; count of bases not matched to a gene: 5. The CDR3 is 13 amino acids. In nucleotides, the CDR3 is TGTGCCAGCAGCAAGCAGGGGGACGAAAAACTGTTTTTT. This codes for CASSKQGDEKLFF.

This clonotype came up a few times. The chain links TRBV18 to TRBJ2-2, with 10 nucleotides matching TRBD2. The germline CDR1 and CDR2 sequences are KGHSH and LQKENI. Trimming cost V 3 bases and J 4 bases; bases outside gene matches: 5. The CDR3 sequence is 16 residues long. The CDR3 spells CASSPLASGGTGELFF. The CDR3, as DNA: TGTGCCAGCTCACCGTTAGCTAGCGGGGGCACCGGGGAGCTGTTTTTT.

CDR3 sequence (DNA): TGTGCCAGCAGCCACAGGGAAAGGAACATTCAGTACTTC. Protein product: CASSHRERNIQYF. The chain has TRBV6-2 or TRBV6-3 and TRBJ2-4; perhaps TRBD1 as D (6 bases). This CDR3 has 13 residues. Germline V gene sequence: CDR1 MNHEY, CDR2 SVGEGT. Deletions cut 6 bases from V and 7 bases from J, with 13 bases between.

This clonotype was observed many times. The CDR3 nucleotides are TGCGCCAGCAGCCGAGAGTACAGCGGGAGCTCCTACAATGAGCAGTTCTTC. As protein: CASSREYSGSSYNEQFF. The J gene is TRBJ2-1, the V gene TRBV4-3; the match to TRBD2 covers 8 bases. The CDR3 runs to 17 residues. V lost 4 bases and J lost 0; bases outside the gene matches: 8. CDR1 and CDR2 (germline): LGHNA, YSLEER.

The chain carries TRBV6-1 and TRBJ1-4; weak D call: TRBD1 (5 bases). V was trimmed by 7 bases and J by 0 bases, leaving 9 bases between them. Germline V gene lookup returns CDR1 MNHNS and CDR2 SASEGT. The CDR3 consists of 14 residues. The CDR3 sequence is CASTETATNEKLFF. For the CDR3, the DNA is TGTGCCAGCACTGAGACAGCAACTAATGAAAAACTGTTTTTT.

This clonotype was seen a few times. The V call is TRBV29-1, the J call TRBJ2-2, with 13 bases lining up with TRBD2. The junction had 5 bases not matched to a gene; V was cut back by 3 bases and J by 7 bases. CDR1 and CDR2 (germline): SQVTM, ANQGSEA. The CDR3 runs 15 residues. CDR3 sequence reads: CSVDLTSGRGGELFF. CDR3 DNA sequence: TGCAGCGTTGATTTAACTAGCGGGAGGGGCGGGGAGCTGTTTTTT.

This clonotype was seen ten or more times. The V gene is TRBV7-9, the J gene TRBJ2-1, with D maybe TRBD1 (6 bases). This CDR3 is built from 12 residues. The V end was cut by 5 bases, the J end by 7 bases, with 9 bases between. Germline CDR1 reads SEHNR; CDR2 reads FQNEAQ (reference sequence). The CDR3 sequence is CASSAGVNEQFF. CDR3 sequence (DNA): TGTGCCAGCAGCGCAGGGGTGAATGAGCAGTTCTTC.

There are a few counts of this clonotype. The gene calls are TRBV5-1 and TRBJ1-4; D perhaps matches TRBD1 (6 bases). The CDR3 spans 15 residues. Per the germline V gene, CDR1 is SGHRS and CDR2 is YFSETQ. The V end lost 0 bases, the J end lost 7 bases, and 13 bases lay between the germline ends. The CDR3 DNA sequence: TGCGCCAGCAGCTTGGAAGGAGGGGGAGCTGAAAAACTGTTTTTT. Residues: CASSLEGGGAEKLFF. Looking up the rest from reference TRBV5-1 and TRBJ1-4 gives the full variable domain: KAGVTQTPRYLIKTRGQQVTLSCSPISGHRSVSWYQQTPGQGLQFLFEYFSETQRNKGNFPGRFSGRQFSNSRSEMNVSTLELGDSALYLCASSLEGGGAEKLFFGSGTQLSVL.

The table lists this clonotype with many counts. This chain connects TRBV7-9 to TRBJ2-5; TRBD1 agrees at 7 bases. V shed 5 bases and J 4 bases; nucleotides not matched to a gene: 7. The CDR3 totals 14 residues. Germline CDR1 reads SEHNR; CDR2 reads FQNEAQ (reference sequence). The CDR3 loop is CASSASPGGETQYF. Written as DNA, the CDR3 is TGTGCCAGCAGCGCCTCACCAGGGGGAGAGACCCAGTACTTC.

This clonotype was counted at least ten times. V and J are TRBV4-3 and TRBJ2-7, with 11 bases that match TRBD2. There are 16 residues in the CDR3. The ends lost 0 bases at V and 4 bases at J; junction bases unmatched: 5. CDR1 is LGHNA, CDR2 YSLEER, per germline. CDR3 protein: CASSQDLSSGGYEQYF. CDR3 bases: TGCGCCAGCAGCCAAGATTTGTCTAGCGGGGGGTACGAGCAGTACTTC.

This clonotype came up a few times. The V and J genes are TRBV9 and TRBJ2-1; D unresolved. Germline V gene lookup returns CDR1 SGDLS and CDR2 YYNGEE. V shed 0 bases and J shed 3 bases, with 10 bases lying between them. The CDR3 consists of 15 residues. In DNA, the CDR3 is TGTGCCAGCAGCGTAGTAGGGTCTGGCTACAATGAGCAGTTCTTC. Protein sequence: CASSVVGSGYNEQFF.

This clonotype came up a few times. The V and J genes are TRBV5-1 and TRBJ2-1; D gene uncertain. The germline V gene encodes CDR1 SGHRS and CDR2 YFSETQ. The length of the CDR3 is 14 residues. Between the trimmed V and J ends, which lost 4 bases and 9 bases, there was a span of 17 bases. The CDR3 sequence: CASSAGLRSSEQFF. The CDR3 region has the DNA TGCGCCAGCAGCGCCGGTTTGCGGAGCTCTGAGCAGTTCTTC.

In DNA, the CDR3 is TGTGCCAGCAGTTTATGGGGACTGGGGGCTTACGAGCAGTACTTC. Protein product: CASSLWGLGAYEQYF. V and J are TRBV12-3 or TRBV12-4 and TRBJ2-7; TRBD1 or TRBD2 may be the D gene (6 bases each). Deletions cut 2 bases from V and 4 bases from J, with 15 bases between. This CDR3 contains 15 residues.

At least ten counts were recorded for this clonotype. This chain uses TRBV7-8 with TRBJ2-7; no reliable D call. Trimming shortened V by 1 base and J by 2 bases, and 9 bases separated the two germline ends. Germline CDR1 and CDR2: SGHVS and FQNEAQ. CDR3 length: 14 residues. The CDR3 DNA sequence: TGTGCCAGCAGCTTAGGTGGTTATACCTACGAGCAGTACTTC. This codes for CASSLGGYTYEQYF.

Many counts were recorded for this clonotype. V gene TRBV5-1 combines with J gene TRBJ2-5; 8 bases agree with TRBD1. The germline V gene has CDR1 SGHRS and CDR2 YFSETQ. Trimming at V came to 1 base and at J to 2 bases, leaving 10 bases not matched to a gene. The CDR3 sequence is 17 residues long. The CDR3 nucleotides are TGCGCCAGCAGCTTGAGTGCGAGGACAGGGAATCAAGAGACCCAGTACTTC. It codes for CASSLSARTGNQETQYF.

This clonotype was counted many times. V is TRBV20-1 and J is TRBJ2-3; no reliable D call. This CDR3 has 13 residues. Per germline, CDR1 DFQATT and CDR2 SNEGSKA (reference sequence). V was pared by 1 base and J by 4 bases, with 9 bases between. CDR3 DNA sequence: TGCAGTGCTAGAGTATCGCGCCCAGATACGCAGTATTTT. This encodes CSARVSRPDTQYF.